The 16 T cell receptor beta chains in this list originate from one sample, sequenced in a study of blood T cell repertoires in COVID-19. The method was immunoSEQ multiplex PCR; TCRdb's version includes in-frame clones alone and lacks a portion of them. The table includes over 60,000 clones, about 80% detected once. Specimen: peripheral blood. The receptor set was obtained from a man of 80 years or more with active COVID-19.

The chain uses TRBV19 and TRBJ2-1; maybe TRBD2 (7 bases). V was clipped by 4 bases and J by 2 bases, with 9 bases between them. Germline V gives CDR1 LNHDA, CDR2 SQIVND (reference sequence). This CDR3 has 14 residues. CDR3 in amino acids: CASSSGGTYNEQFF. Written as DNA, the CDR3 is TGTGCCAGTAGTAGCGGGGGCACCTACAATGAGCAGTTCTTC.

The chain has TRBV6-5 and TRBJ2-7, with 9 bases matching TRBD1. The ends lost 6 bases at V and 9 bases at J; junction bases unmatched: 6. CDR3 size: 12 residues. Germline-derived CDR1 and CDR2 are MNHEY and SVGAGI. The CDR3: CASSGDRARQYF. CDR3 coding DNA: TGTGCCAGCAGCGGGGACAGGGCAAGGCAGTACTTC.

The chain has TRBV27 and TRBJ2-3; D might be TRBD1 (7 bases). This CDR3 region has 16 residues. Trimming cost V 4 bases and J 4 bases, with 18 bases left between them. Germline V gene sequence: CDR1 MNHEY, CDR2 SMNVEV (reference sequence). CDR3 in DNA: TGTGCCAGCAGTTATGGAGGGGGCGGATTTCCAGATACGCAGTATTTT. The encoded protein is CASSYGGGGFPDTQYF.

This clone appeared a single time. This chain joins TRBV14 and TRBJ2-7, with a possible D match to TRBD2 (6 bases). Germline loops: CDR1 SGHDN, CDR2 FVKESK. This CDR3 region has 13 residues. V lost 3 bases, J lost 6 bases, and 12 bases lay in between. The CDR3 DNA sequence: TGTGCCAGCAGCCAGACTAGGGTCGGCGAGCAGTACTTC. Protein: CASSQTRVGEQYF.

This chain links TRBV18 with TRBJ1-2; possibly TRBD1 for D (5 bases). V was clipped by 1 base and J by 0 bases, with 9 bases between them. Germline V gives CDR1 KGHSH, CDR2 LQKENI. This CDR3 has 15 amino acids. This chain's CDR3 is CASSPLEDTNYGYTF. The CDR3 DNA sequence: TGTGCCAGCTCACCACTCGAGGACACTAACTATGGCTACACCTTC.

The chain combines TRBV29-1 with TRBJ1-2; D might be TRBD1 (5 bases). The CDR3 spans 12 residues. V was clipped by 7 bases and J by 8 bases, with 17 bases between them. The germline CDR1 and CDR2 sequences are SQVTM and ANQGSEA. The CDR3 here is CSGGRGGGGYTF. In DNA form, the CDR3 reads TGCAGCGGAGGTAGGGGCGGTGGAGGCTACACCTTC. Filled out from reference TRBV29-1 and TRBJ1-2, the complete variable domain reads SAVISQKPSRDICQRGTSLTIQCQVDSQVTMMFWYRQQPGQSLTLIATANQGSEATYESGFVIDKFPISRPNLTFSTLTVSNMSPEDSSIYLCSGGRGGGGYTFGSGTRLTVV.

The chain has TRBV7-9 and TRBJ1-2, with 11 bases matching TRBD1. The CDR3 loop spans 16 amino acids. Germline V CDR1 and CDR2: SEHNR, FQNEAQ (reference sequence). V trimming: 3 bases; J trimming: 8 bases; junction bases outside the gene matches: 11. CDR3: CASSLGGQGDRRGYTF. The CDR3 nucleotides read TGTGCCAGCAGCTTGGGGGGACAGGGGGATCGACGAGGCTACACCTTC.

The chain uses TRBV7-2 and TRBJ2-7; TRBD1 is a possible D gene (5 bases). CDR1 SGHTA and CDR2 FQGNSA come from the germline V gene. V dropped 5 bases and J dropped 4 bases, with 15 bases sitting between them. This CDR3 region has 14 residues. The CDR3 DNA follows: TGTGCCAGCAGCCCTACTCAGGGTTTTTACGAGCAGTACTTC. Amino acid sequence: CASSPTQGFYEQYF. Full variable domain (outside the CDR3, taken from reference TRBV7-2 and TRBJ2-7): GAGVSQSPSNKVTEKGKDVELRCDPISGHTALYWYRQSLGQGLEFLIYFQGNSAPDKSGLPSDRFSAERTGGSVSTLTIQRTQQEDSAVYLCASSPTQGFYEQYFGPGTRLTVT.

This clone appeared a single time. The chain combines TRBV5-1 with TRBJ1-2; D is unresolved. The CDR3 consists of 13 residues. Germline CDR1 and CDR2: SGHRS and YFSETQ. Trimming removed 4 bases at V and 1 base at J, with 8 bases between. The CDR3 sequence is CASSQQNNYGYTF. The CDR3 coding sequence is TGCGCCAGCAGCCAACAGAATAACTATGGCTACACCTTC.

The V gene is TRBV5-1, the J gene TRBJ1-1, with a possible D match to TRBD1 (5 bases). V lost 4 bases and J 5 bases, leaving 15 bases between the germline ends. The CDR3 consists of 14 residues. Germline V gives CDR1 SGHRS, CDR2 YFSETQ. In nucleotides, the CDR3 is TGCGCCAGCAGCGCCGGAACCCCAGGGACTGAAGCTTTCTTT. Amino acid sequence: CASSAGTPGTEAFF.

The table lists this clone with a few counts. V gene TRBV11-2 combines with J gene TRBJ1-4, with 9 bases aligning to TRBD1. Germline V gene lookup returns CDR1 SGHAT and CDR2 FQNNGV. The CDR3 contains 16 residues. J gave up 7 bases and V 1 base, and 7 bases lay outside the gene matches. The CDR3 reads CASSLGGTGLAEKLFF. DNA for the CDR3: TGTGCCAGCAGCTTAGGTGGGACAGGGCTGGCTGAAAAACTGTTTTTT.

The V and J genes are TRBV18 and TRBJ1-2; TRBD1 might be the D (5 bases). Germline loops: CDR1 KGHSH, CDR2 LQKENI. The CDR3 is 13 amino acids. Trimming took off 6 bases at V and 5 bases at J, with 13 bases between the two ends. The chain's CDR3 is CASSEDSQYGYTF. CDR3 nucleotide sequence: TGTGCCAGCTCCGAAGACAGCCAATATGGCTACACCTTC.

The chain uses TRBV3-1 (or the pseudogene TRBV3-2) and TRBJ2-5; 9 nucleotides match TRBD2. CDR3 length: 16 amino acids. CDR1 LGHDT and CDR2 YNNKEL come from the germline V gene (reference sequence). The V and J ends lost 2 bases and 5 bases, in that order; junction bases with no gene match: 9. In DNA, the CDR3 is TGTGCCAGCAGCCAACAAGCTCTAGCGGGGAGGGAGACCCAGTACTTC. Translating it yields CASSQQALAGRETQYF.

V usage is TRBV6-5 and J usage is TRBJ2-7, with a weak D call TRBD2 (5 bases). Trimming took off 6 bases at V and 2 bases at J, with 11 bases between the two ends. The germline gives CDR1 MNHEY, CDR2 SVGAGI. There are 13 residues in the CDR3. CDR3 sequence (DNA): TGTGCCAGCAGCACGGGAATAACCTACGAGCAGTACTTC. As protein: CASSTGITYEQYF.

This chain links TRBV28 with TRBJ2-7, with 7 bases lining up with TRBD2. The ends lost 4 bases at V and 5 bases at J; junction bases unmatched: 2. CDR1 and CDR2 from the germline V gene are MDHEN and SYDVKM. The CDR3 sequence is 12 residues long. CDR3 in amino acids: CASSWEGNEQYF. For the CDR3, the DNA is TGTGCCAGCAGTTGGGAGGGAAACGAGCAGTACTTC.

The genes are TRBV4-1 and TRBJ1-2; D is perhaps TRBD1 (6 bases). CDR1 is MGHRA and CDR2 is YSYEKL in the germline V gene. CDR3 size: 17 residues. The V gene lost 2 bases and the J gene lost 4 bases, with 20 bases spanning the gap. CDR3 in amino acids: CASSQQGFGAASYGYTF. CDR3 nucleotide sequence: TGCGCCAGCAGCCAACAGGGGTTTGGGGCTGCTAGCTATGGCTACACCTTC.